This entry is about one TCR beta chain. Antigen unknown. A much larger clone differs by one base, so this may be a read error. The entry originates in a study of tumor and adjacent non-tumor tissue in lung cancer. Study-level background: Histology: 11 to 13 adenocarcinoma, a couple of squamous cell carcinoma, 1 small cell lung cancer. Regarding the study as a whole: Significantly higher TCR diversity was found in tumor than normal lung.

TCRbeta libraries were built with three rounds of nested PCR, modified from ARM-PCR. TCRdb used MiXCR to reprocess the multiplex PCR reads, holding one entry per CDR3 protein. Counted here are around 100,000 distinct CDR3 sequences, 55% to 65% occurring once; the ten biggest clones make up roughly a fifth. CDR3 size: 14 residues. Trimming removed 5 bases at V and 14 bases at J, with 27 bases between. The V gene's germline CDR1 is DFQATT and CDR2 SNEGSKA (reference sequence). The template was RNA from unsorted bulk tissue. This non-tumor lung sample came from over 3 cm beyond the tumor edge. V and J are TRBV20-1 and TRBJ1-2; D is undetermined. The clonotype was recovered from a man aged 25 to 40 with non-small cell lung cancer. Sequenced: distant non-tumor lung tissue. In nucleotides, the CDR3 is TGCAGTGCTGGAAACGGACGAGTTAGCGGCCGCATGACCTTC. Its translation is CSAGNGRVSGRMTF.